This T cell receptor beta chain was recorded in a study of T cells in Graves' hyperthyroidism and ophthalmopathy. Whole-study context: At the time of initial diagnosis and before any treatment, peripheral blood was collected.

Germline CDR1 and CDR2: SQVTM and ANQGSEA. Trimming removed 5 bases from V and 6 bases from J, with 13 bases in between. This CDR3 spans 13 amino acids. Diagnosis of hyperthyroidism was new in patients aged 18 to 65, and its duration was under 2 months. RNA transcripts provided the source from which TCR beta CDR3 regions were amplified. Using the HTBI primer set, a first-round RT-PCR was run on the TCR CDR3. MiXCR, run by TCRdb on the multiplex PCR reads, gives a single entry per CDR3 protein. The sample records 350,000 or so distinct CDR3 sequences, approximately 18% being singletons. This receptor was obtained from a woman in her twenties or thirties with Graves' hyperthyroidism that later progressed to Graves' ophthalmopathy. The specimen sequenced was blood. The chain links TRBV29-1 to TRBJ2-2; no clear D. CDR3 DNA sequence: TGCAGCGTTTTTCCGGGCCCGTCCGGGGAGCTGTTTTTT. Translation: CSVFPGPSGELFF.